The next 23 T cell receptor beta chains were all read from a single sample in a study of CD8 T cells in Susac syndrome. The RNA input was about 0.5 to 1 ug, and it was reverse transcribed with random hexamers. TCRdb reanalysed the immunoSEQ multiplex PCR reads using MiXCR and keeps one entry per CDR3 protein. The repertoire includes around 90,000 distinct CDR3 sequences, 95% to 97% of them detected once, and roughly 0.62% sits in the top ten. Specimen: CD8+ T cells from PBMCs. The receptors were sampled from a human donor with Susac syndrome.

The rearrangement joins TRBV7-9 to TRBJ2-5; TRBD2 might be the D (5 bases). V was clipped by 3 bases and J by 0 bases, with 8 bases between them. Germline CDR1 is SEHNR and CDR2 is FQNEAQ (reference sequence). CDR3 size: 14 residues. The CDR3: CASSFGNNQETQYF. The CDR3 DNA is TGTGCCAGCAGCTTCGGGAACAACCAAGAGACCCAGTACTTC.

This clonotype came up once. This chain links TRBV7-8 with TRBJ1-4; TRBD1 aligns across 9 bases. V trimming: 4 bases; J trimming: 8 bases; junction bases outside the gene matches: 11. This CDR3 has 16 residues. CDR1 is SGHVS, CDR2 FQNEAQ, per germline. CDR3 sequence: CASSSHQTGGGEKLFF. CDR3 DNA sequence: TGTGCCAGCAGCTCCCACCAGACAGGGGGAGGCGAAAAACTGTTTTTT.

The chain has TRBV6-5 and TRBJ1-2; 7 bases are a match to TRBD1. With V trimmed by 6 bases and J by 4 bases, 11 bases remained unmatched. The CDR3 length is 15 residues. Germline CDR1 and CDR2: MNHEY and SVGAGI. This CDR3 is CASRAHRGLTYGYTF. The CDR3 DNA reads TGTGCCAGCAGAGCCCACAGGGGCCTTACCTATGGCTACACCTTC.

The V and J genes are TRBV20-1 and TRBJ1-2; D perhaps matches TRBD1 (6 bases). This CDR3 contains 13 residues. Germline-derived CDR1 and CDR2 are DFQATT and SNEGSKA (reference sequence). V was pared by 2 bases and J by 5 bases, with 12 bases between. CDR3 sequence: CSARSGQTYGYTF. The DNA of the CDR3 is TGCAGTGCTAGATCCGGACAGACATATGGCTACACCTTC.

This sequence joins TRBV12-3 or TRBV12-4 and TRBJ1-2; 9 bases match TRBD1. V was pared by 4 bases and J by 8 bases, with 5 bases of the junction left unmatched. The CDR3 consists of 13 residues. DNA for the CDR3: TGTGCCAGCAGTTCCGGGACAGGGCAGGGCTACACCTTC. It codes for CASSSGTGQGYTF.

This clonotype was counted once. V is TRBV30 and J is TRBJ2-3; D not certain. CDR1 is GTSNPN, CDR2 SVGIG, per germline (reference sequence). The V and J ends lost 5 bases and 7 bases respectively, with 4 bases between them. The CDR3 contains 9 residues. DNA of the CDR3: TGTGCCTGGGGTAATACGCAGTATTTT. This codes for CAWGNTQYF.

This chain joins TRBV19 and TRBJ2-1; 9 bases are a match to TRBD2. This CDR3 is built from 17 residues. J lost 9 bases, V lost 1 base, and 13 bases had no gene match. The V gene's germline CDR1 is LNHDA and CDR2 SQIVND (reference sequence). The CDR3, as DNA: TGTGCCAGTAGTATAGGGGGGCTAGCGGGGTCGGTAGGTGAGCAGTTCTTC. Amino acid sequence: CASSIGGLAGSVGEQFF.

As concerns this clonotype: A read error may account for a junction end that differs from germline. The rearrangement joins TRBV7-9 to TRBJ1-1; D may be TRBD1 (6 bases). The germline CDR1 and CDR2 sequences are SEHNR and FQNEAQ (reference sequence). The CDR3 length is 16 residues. The CDR3 DNA reads as TGTGCCAGCAGCGGAGCTGGACAGCGGAGACCTACTGAAGTTTTCTTT. Its translation is CASSGAGQRRPTEVFF.

The sample holds one count of this clonotype. The chain links TRBV15 to TRBJ2-7; D is unresolved. This CDR3 has 14 amino acids. CDR1 and CDR2 (germline): LNHNV, YYDKDF (reference sequence). The V end was cut by 0 bases, the J end by 3 bases, with 9 bases between. The CDR3: CATSRDRQSYEQYF. The DNA of the CDR3 is TGTGCCACCAGCAGAGACCGCCAGAGCTACGAGCAGTACTTC. The whole variable domain, remainder taken from reference TRBV15 and TRBJ2-7, is DAMVIQNPRYQVTQFGKPVTLSCSQTLNHNVMYWYQQKSSQAPKLLFHYYDKDFNNEADTPDNFQSRRPNTSFCFLDIRSPGLGDTAMYLCATSRDRQSYEQYFGPGTRLTVT.

This chain links TRBV12-5 with TRBJ1-1, with TRBD1 identical over 9 bases. J lost 8 bases, V lost 7 bases, and 8 bases had no gene match. This CDR3 has 13 amino acids. Germline values: CDR1 LGHNT, CDR2 FRNRAP. The CDR3 region has the DNA TGTGCTAGTGCTAGCACAGGGGGCAACGAAGCTTTCTTT. Protein sequence: CASASTGGNEAFF.

The chain combines TRBV23-1 with TRBJ2-2; 7 bases fit TRBD1. TRBV23-1 is known as an ORF, though its function is uncertain. After removal of 5 bases from V and 2 bases from J, the junction contained 2 bases not matched to a gene. This CDR3 contains 14 residues. CDR3 DNA: TGCGCCAGCAGTAACAGGGGCAACACCGGGGAGCTGTTTTTT. It specifies CASSNRGNTGELFF.

This sequence joins TRBV13 and TRBJ1-2; D is uncertain. The CDR3 contains 13 residues. Germline V gene sequence: CDR1 PRHDT, CDR2 FYEKMQ (reference sequence). V was shortened by 2 bases and J by 8 bases, with 12 bases between the two germline ends. Here the CDR3 DNA reads TGTGCCAGCAGCTTATACCAGGAACCCGGCTACACCTTC. As protein: CASSLYQEPGYTF.

The chain recombines TRBV5-1 with TRBJ1-1; weak D call: TRBD1 (5 bases). The CDR3 spans 14 residues. CDR1 and CDR2 (germline): SGHRS, YFSETQ. With 5 bases removed from V and 1 base from J, the gap between germline ends came to 12 bases. CDR3 protein: CASSPLGGNTEAFF. The CDR3 DNA reads as TGCGCCAGCAGTCCCCTCGGGGGGAACACTGAAGCTTTCTTT.

The chain recombines TRBV11-2 with TRBJ1-2, with D perhaps matching TRBD1 (6 bases). Germline V gives CDR1 SGHAT, CDR2 FQNNGV. This CDR3 is 16 amino acids long. V shed 7 bases and J shed 0 bases, with 18 bases lying between them. The DNA of the CDR3 is TGTGCCAGCACCTATGGACAGAGACAACCTAACTATGGCTACACCTTC. This translates into CASTYGQRQPNYGYTF.

The chain employs TRBV6-5 and TRBJ2-7, with D possibly being TRBD1 (5 bases). This CDR3 comprises 14 residues. Germline CDR1 reads MNHEY; CDR2 reads SVGAGI. V dropped 6 bases and J dropped 6 bases, with 18 bases sitting between them. As DNA, the CDR3 is TGTGCCAGCAGCCAAACCGTGACAGAAGGCGAGCAGTACTTC. Its translation: CASSQTVTEGEQYF.

The chain uses TRBV6-5 and TRBJ2-3; either TRBD1 or TRBD2 may fit D (5 bases each). CDR1 MNHEY and CDR2 SVGAGI come from the germline V gene. Trimming pared 6 bases from V and 4 bases from J, leaving 11 bases between. The CDR3 is 13 residues long. This CDR3 reads CASSWDGPDTQYF. Written as DNA, the CDR3 is TGTGCCAGCAGCTGGGACGGACCAGATACGCAGTATTTT.

This CDR3 reads CASSLGLGWGTEAFF. CDR3 bases: TGTGCCAGCAGTTTAGGCCTGGGATGGGGGACTGAAGCTTTCTTT. The chain has TRBV28 and TRBJ1-1, with a weak D call TRBD1 (5 bases). This CDR3 region has 15 residues. Trimming took 2 bases from V and 5 from J, leaving 15 bases between them. The germline V gene has CDR1 MDHEN and CDR2 SYDVKM.

This clonotype occurred a few times. The rearrangement links TRBV9 to TRBJ2-7; 8 nucleotides match TRBD1. This CDR3 has 15 residues. The ends lost 4 bases at V and 6 bases at J; junction bases unmatched: 12. The germline gives CDR1 SGDLS, CDR2 YYNGEE. CDR3 sequence (DNA): TGTGCCAGCAGCTCACCTCAGGGGGCAGCGGGCGAGCAGTACTTC. Its translation: CASSSPQGAAGEQYF.

The rearrangement joins TRBV11-3 to TRBJ1-1, with D possibly TRBD1 on 5 matching bases. Trimming shortened V by 2 bases and J by 10 bases, and 8 bases separated the two germline ends. CDR1 SGHNT and CDR2 YENEEA come from the germline V gene. The CDR3 runs to 11 residues. CDR3 loop: CASSLTGGAFF. The CDR3 DNA reads as TGTGCCAGCAGCTTAACAGGAGGAGCTTTCTTT.

The chain is built from TRBV20-1 and TRBJ2-1; D possibly corresponds to TRBD1 (6 bases). CDR3 length equals 13 residues. The V end was cut by 5 bases, the J end by 7 bases, with 15 bases between. Germline CDR1 and CDR2: DFQATT and SNEGSKA (reference sequence). In nucleotides, the CDR3 is TGCAGTGCTGTCCAGGGGAATCGGAATGAGCAGTTCTTC. It encodes CSAVQGNRNEQFF.

The chain couples TRBV2 to TRBJ1-1, with D maybe TRBD1 (5 bases). Trimming cost V 4 bases and J 4 bases, with 13 bases left between them. The CDR3 is 14 residues long. Germline V gene sequence: CDR1 SNHLY, CDR2 FYNNEI. CDR3 region: CASSVQGPSTEAFF. CDR3 in DNA: TGTGCCAGCAGTGTTCAGGGCCCGAGCACTGAAGCTTTCTTT. Full variable domain (missing parts from reference TRBV2 and TRBJ1-1): EPEVTQTPSHQVTQMGQEVILRCVPISNHLYFYWYRQILGQKVEFLVSFYNNEISEKSEIFDDQFSVERPDGSNFTLKIRSTKLEDSAMYFCASSVQGPSTEAFFGQGTRLTVV.

The V gene is TRBV6-5, the J gene TRBJ1-2; unclear D gene. The germline V gene has CDR1 MNHEY and CDR2 SVGAGI. Trimming stripped 0 bases from V and 3 bases from J, with 11 bases between. The CDR3 contains 15 residues. This CDR3 is CASSYSGFEDYGYTF. The CDR3 DNA follows: TGTGCCAGCAGTTACTCTGGCTTCGAGGACTATGGCTACACCTTC.

This clonotype was detected only once. V usage is TRBV5-1 and J usage is TRBJ2-3; TRBD2 matches 10 bases. CDR1 SGHRS and CDR2 YFSETQ come from the germline V gene. Trimming at V came to 1 base and at J to 0 bases, leaving 2 bases not matched to a gene. The CDR3 spans 16 residues. CDR3 residues: CASSLRTSGSTDTQYF. The CDR3 coding sequence is TGCGCCAGCAGCTTGAGGACTAGCGGTAGCACAGATACGCAGTATTTT. The whole variable domain, remainder taken from reference TRBV5-1 and TRBJ2-3, is KAGVTQTPRYLIKTRGQQVTLSCSPISGHRSVSWYQQTPGQGLQFLFEYFSETQRNKGNFPGRFSGRQFSNSRSEMNVSTLELGDSALYLCASSLRTSGSTDTQYFGPGTRLTVL.